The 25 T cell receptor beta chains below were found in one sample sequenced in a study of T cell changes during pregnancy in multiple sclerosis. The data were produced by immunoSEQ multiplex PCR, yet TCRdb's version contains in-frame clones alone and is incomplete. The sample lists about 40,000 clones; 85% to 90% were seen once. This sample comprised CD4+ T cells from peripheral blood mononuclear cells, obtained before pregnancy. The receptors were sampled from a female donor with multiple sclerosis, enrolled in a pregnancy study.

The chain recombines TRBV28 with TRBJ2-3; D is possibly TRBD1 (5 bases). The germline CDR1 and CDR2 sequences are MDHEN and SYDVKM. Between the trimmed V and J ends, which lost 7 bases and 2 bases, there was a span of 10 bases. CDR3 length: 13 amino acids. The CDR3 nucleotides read TGTGCCAGCATTCAGGGTAACACAGATACGCAGTATTTT. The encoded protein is CASIQGNTDTQYF.

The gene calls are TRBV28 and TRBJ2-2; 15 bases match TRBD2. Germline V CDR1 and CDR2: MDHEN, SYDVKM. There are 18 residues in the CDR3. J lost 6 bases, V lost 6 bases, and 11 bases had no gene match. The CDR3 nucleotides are TGTGCCAGCAGGGCCCTGGGACTAGCGGGGGGTGTGGCCGGGGAGCTGTTTTTT. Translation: CASRALGLAGGVAGELFF.

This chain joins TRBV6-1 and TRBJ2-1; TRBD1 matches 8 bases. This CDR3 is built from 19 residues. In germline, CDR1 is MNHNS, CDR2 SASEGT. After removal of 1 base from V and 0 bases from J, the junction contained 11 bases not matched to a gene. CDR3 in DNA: TGTGCCAGCAGTGAAGGGCTCAGGGGGCCCTCGAGCTCCTACAATGAGCAGTTCTTC. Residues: CASSEGLRGPSSSYNEQFF.

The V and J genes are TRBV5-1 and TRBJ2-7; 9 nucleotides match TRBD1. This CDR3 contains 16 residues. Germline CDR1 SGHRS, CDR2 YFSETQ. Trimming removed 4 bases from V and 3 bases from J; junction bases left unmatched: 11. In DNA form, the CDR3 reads TGCGCCAGCAGCCTGAGGACAGGGGCCCAGGTCTACGAGCAGTACTTC. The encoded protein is CASSLRTGAQVYEQYF.

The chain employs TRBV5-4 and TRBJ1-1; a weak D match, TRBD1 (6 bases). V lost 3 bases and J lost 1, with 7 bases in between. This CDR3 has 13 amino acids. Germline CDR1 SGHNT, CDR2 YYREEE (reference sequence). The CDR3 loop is CASSWTANTEAFF. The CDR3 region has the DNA TGTGCCAGCAGCTGGACAGCGAACACTGAAGCTTTCTTT. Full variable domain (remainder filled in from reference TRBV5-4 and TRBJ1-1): ETGVTQSPTHLIKTRGQQVTLRCSSQSGHNTVSWYQQALGQGPQFIFQYYREEENGRGNFPPRFSGLQFPNYSSELNVNALELDDSALYLCASSWTANTEAFFGQGTRLTVV.

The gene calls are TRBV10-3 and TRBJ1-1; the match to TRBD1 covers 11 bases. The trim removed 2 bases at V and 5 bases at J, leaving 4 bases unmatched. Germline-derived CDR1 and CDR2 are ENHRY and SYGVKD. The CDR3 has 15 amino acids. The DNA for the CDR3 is TGTGCCATCAGTGAGCCGGGGACAGGGGGGACTGAAGCTTTCTTT. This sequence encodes CAISEPGTGGTEAFF.

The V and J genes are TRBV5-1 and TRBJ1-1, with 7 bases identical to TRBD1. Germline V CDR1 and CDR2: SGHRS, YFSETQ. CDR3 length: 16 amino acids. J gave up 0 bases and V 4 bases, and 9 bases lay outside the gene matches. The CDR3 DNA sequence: TGCGCCAGCAGCGCGTTTACAGGGGCCTTGAACACTGAAGCTTTCTTT. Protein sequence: CASSAFTGALNTEAFF.

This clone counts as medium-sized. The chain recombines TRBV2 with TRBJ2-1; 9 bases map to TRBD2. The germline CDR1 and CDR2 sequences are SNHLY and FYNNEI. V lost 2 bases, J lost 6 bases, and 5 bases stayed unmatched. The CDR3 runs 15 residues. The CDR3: CASSERSGGFNEQFF. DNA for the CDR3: TGTGCCAGCAGTGAAAGAAGCGGGGGGTTCAATGAGCAGTTCTTC.

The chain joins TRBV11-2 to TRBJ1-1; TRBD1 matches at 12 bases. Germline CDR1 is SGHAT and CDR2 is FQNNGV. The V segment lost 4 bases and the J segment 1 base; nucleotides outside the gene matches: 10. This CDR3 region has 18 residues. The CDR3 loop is CASSSLGTGGFGNTEAFF. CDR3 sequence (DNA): TGTGCCAGCAGCTCGCTCGGGACAGGGGGCTTCGGGAACACTGAAGCTTTCTTT.

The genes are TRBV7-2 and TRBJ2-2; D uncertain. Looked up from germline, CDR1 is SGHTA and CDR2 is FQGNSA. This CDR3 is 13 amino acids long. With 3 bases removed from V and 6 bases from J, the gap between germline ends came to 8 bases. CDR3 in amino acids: CASSLSSAGELFF. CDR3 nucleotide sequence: TGTGCCAGCAGCTTGTCAAGCGCCGGGGAGCTGTTTTTT.

The chain's CDR3 is CASSTWLLAWGLQETQYF. The CDR3 bases are TGTGCCAGCAGCACATGGTTACTAGCGTGGGGCCTTCAAGAGACCCAGTACTTC. The genes are TRBV5-6 and TRBJ2-5; 7 nucleotides agree with TRBD2. The CDR3 covers 18 residues. J gave up 2 bases and V 4 bases, and 17 bases lay outside the gene matches. Germline-derived CDR1 and CDR2 are SGHDT and YYEEEE. Full variable domain (remainder filled in from reference TRBV5-6 and TRBJ2-5): DAGVTQSPTHLIKTRGQQVTLRCSPKSGHDTVSWYQQALGQGPQFIFQYYEEEERQRGNFPDRFSGHQFPNYSSELNVNALLLGDSALYLCASSTWLLAWGLQETQYFGPGTRLLVL.

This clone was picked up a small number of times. The CDR3: CAWSVTGIKTEAFF. In DNA form, the CDR3 reads TGTGCCTGGAGTGTAACAGGTATCAAGACTGAAGCTTTCTTT. This chain links TRBV30 with TRBJ1-1, with a weak D call TRBD1 (5 bases). Germline V gene lookup returns CDR1 GTSNPN and CDR2 SVGIG (reference sequence). The CDR3 is made up of 14 amino acids. V lost 0 bases to trimming and J lost 5 bases, with 13 bases between them.

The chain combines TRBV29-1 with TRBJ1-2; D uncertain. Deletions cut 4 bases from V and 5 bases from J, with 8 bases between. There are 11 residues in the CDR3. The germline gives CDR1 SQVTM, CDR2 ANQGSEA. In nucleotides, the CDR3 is TGCAGCGTTGCCGGTACTTATGGCTACACCTTC. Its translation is CSVAGTYGYTF.

CDR3 region: CASSEVSGVINYGYTF. DNA for the CDR3: TGTGCCAGCAGTGAAGTATCGGGGGTGATCAACTATGGCTACACCTTC. V and J are TRBV6-1 and TRBJ1-2; D is perhaps TRBD1 (5 bases). Germline CDR1 is MNHNS and CDR2 is SASEGT. CDR3 length equals 16 residues. Trimming pared 1 base from V and 2 bases from J, leaving 14 bases between.

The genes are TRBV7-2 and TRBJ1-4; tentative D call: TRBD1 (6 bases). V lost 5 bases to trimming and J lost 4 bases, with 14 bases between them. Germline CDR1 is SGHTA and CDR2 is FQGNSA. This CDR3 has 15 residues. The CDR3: CASSKNQGSNEKLFF. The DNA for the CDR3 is TGTGCCAGCAGCAAAAATCAGGGGAGTAATGAAAAACTGTTTTTT.

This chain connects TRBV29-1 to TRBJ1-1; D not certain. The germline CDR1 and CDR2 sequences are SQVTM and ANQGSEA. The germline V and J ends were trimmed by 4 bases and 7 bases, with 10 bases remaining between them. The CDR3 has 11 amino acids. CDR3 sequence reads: CSVARPLEAFF. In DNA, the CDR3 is TGCAGCGTTGCGAGGCCTCTTGAAGCTTTCTTT.

The CDR3, as DNA: TGTGCCAGCAGCCTGGCTAGCGGGGATAGCACAGATACGCAGTATTTT. This gives the protein CASSLASGDSTDTQYF. The V and J genes are TRBV4-2 and TRBJ2-3; 9 bases are shared with TRBD2. The CDR3 is 16 residues long. The ends lost 4 bases at V and 0 bases at J; junction bases unmatched: 5. Germline V gene data show CDR1 as LGHNA and CDR2 as YNFKEQ.

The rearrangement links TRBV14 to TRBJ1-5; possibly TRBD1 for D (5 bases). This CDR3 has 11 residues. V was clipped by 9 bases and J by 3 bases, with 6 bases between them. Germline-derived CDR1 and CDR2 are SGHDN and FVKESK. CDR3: CARTDNQPQHF. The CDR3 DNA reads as TGTGCCAGGACAGACAATCAGCCCCAGCATTTT. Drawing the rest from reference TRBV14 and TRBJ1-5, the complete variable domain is EAGVTQFPSHSVIEKGQTVTLRCDPISGHDNLYWYRRVMGKEIKFLLHFVKESKQDESGMPNNRFLAERTGGTYSTLKVQPAELEDSGVYFCARTDNQPQHFGDGTRLSIL.

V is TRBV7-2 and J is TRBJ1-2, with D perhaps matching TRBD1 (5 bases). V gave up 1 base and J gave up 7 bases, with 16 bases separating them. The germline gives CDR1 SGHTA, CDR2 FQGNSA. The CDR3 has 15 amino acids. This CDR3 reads CASSLDFGGEVGYTF. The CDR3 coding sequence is TGTGCCAGCAGCTTAGACTTTGGAGGGGAGGTTGGCTACACCTTC.

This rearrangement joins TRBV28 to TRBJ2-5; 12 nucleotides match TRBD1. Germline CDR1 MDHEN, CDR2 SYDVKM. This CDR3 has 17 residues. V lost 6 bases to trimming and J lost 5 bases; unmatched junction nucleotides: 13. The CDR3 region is CASRPRSGTGGRETQYF. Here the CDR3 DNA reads TGTGCCAGCAGGCCAAGATCCGGGACAGGGGGCCGTGAGACCCAGTACTTC.

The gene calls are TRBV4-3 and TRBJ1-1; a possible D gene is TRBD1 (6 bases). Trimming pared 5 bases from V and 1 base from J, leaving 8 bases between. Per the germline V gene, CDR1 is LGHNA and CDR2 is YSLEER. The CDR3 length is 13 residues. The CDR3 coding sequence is TGCGCCAGCAGCTACAGGGAGAACACTGAAGCTTTCTTT. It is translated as CASSYRENTEAFF.

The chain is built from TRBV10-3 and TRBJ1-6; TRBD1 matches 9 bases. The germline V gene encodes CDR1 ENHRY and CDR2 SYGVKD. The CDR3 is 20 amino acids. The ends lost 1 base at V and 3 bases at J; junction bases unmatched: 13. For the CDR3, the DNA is TGTGCCATCAGTGAGTTTATACCCGTGCCGGGACAGGGCTATAATTCACCCCTCCACTTT. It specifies CAISEFIPVPGQGYNSPLHF.

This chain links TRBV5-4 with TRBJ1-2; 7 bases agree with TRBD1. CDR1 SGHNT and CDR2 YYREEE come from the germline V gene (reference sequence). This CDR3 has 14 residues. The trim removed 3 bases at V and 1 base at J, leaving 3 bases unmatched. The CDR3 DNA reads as TGTGCCAGCAGCTGGGGGACAGATAACTATGGCTACACCTTC. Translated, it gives CASSWGTDNYGYTF.

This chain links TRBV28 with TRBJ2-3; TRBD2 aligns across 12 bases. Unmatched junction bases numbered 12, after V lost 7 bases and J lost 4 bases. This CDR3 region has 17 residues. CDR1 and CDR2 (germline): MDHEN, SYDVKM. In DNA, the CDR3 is TGTGCCAGCAACTCCTGGCTAGCGGGGGGGGGCGCAGATACGCAGTATTTT. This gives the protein CASNSWLAGGGADTQYF.

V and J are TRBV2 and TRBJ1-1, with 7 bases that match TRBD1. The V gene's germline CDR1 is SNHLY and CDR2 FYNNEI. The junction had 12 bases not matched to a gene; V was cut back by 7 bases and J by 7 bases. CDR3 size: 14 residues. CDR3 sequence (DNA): TGTGCCAGCAAGGAGAGAGGGGGCGTCGGTGAAGCTTTCTTT. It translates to CASKERGGVGEAFF. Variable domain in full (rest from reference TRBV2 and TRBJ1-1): EPEVTQTPSHQVTQMGQEVILRCVPISNHLYFYWYRQILGQKVEFLVSFYNNEISEKSEIFDDQFSVERPDGSNFTLKIRSTKLEDSAMYFCASKERGGVGEAFFGQGTRLTVV.